The T cell receptor (beta chain) under discussion was sequenced for a study of T-cell memory formation after mild COVID-19. Study context: Largely donor-specific TCR clusters were found. Findings of the study overall: Second-wave clones reaching peak frequency on day 37 lacked confirmed SARS-CoV-2 specificity.

CDR3 size: 15 residues. The ends were cut back, 1 base at V and 7 bases at J, with 12 bases in the middle. The germline gives CDR1 SGHRS, CDR2 YFSETQ. On this clonotype: Its specificity is unknown.

The authors produced TCR alpha and TCR beta cDNA libraries with sample barcodes and UMIs by 5'RACE using constant-segment primers. TCRdb fed the 5' RACE reads into MiXCR, producing one record per CDR3 protein. This repertoire shows about 320,000 distinct CDR3 sequences, around 15% found once; its top ten account for around a fifth. The material sequenced was PBMCs or a T cell subset sorted from them (not recorded which). The TCR comes from a man younger than 30 who had mild COVID-19 (a few samples of this study predate the infection). Cell type and time point are not known. The J gene is TRBJ1-6, the V gene TRBV5-1; tentative D call: TRBD1 (5 bases). The CDR3: CASSLWDGENSPLHF. DNA of the CDR3: TGCGCCAGCAGCTTGTGGGACGGAGAGAATTCACCCCTCCACTTT.